The T cell receptor beta chain described here comes from a study of T-cell reconstitution after alpha-beta-depleted transplantation in children. General study points: Reportedly, roughly two months post-transplant, alpha-beta T cells arose from several hundred expanded graft clones. Newly generated T cells supplied most T-cell counts and diversity one year post-transplant. Where some patients showed high TCRbeta diversity at day 60, it came from recipient T cells and thymic progenitors that had survived.

TCRbeta library construction was performed incorporating unique molecular identifiers. TCRdb re-called the PCR reads with MiXCR, one entry per CDR3 protein. The sample consists of roughly 150,000 distinct CDR3 sequences, around 10% of them appearing once. The CDR3 contains 12 residues. Germline CDR1 reads SQVTM; CDR2 reads ANQGSEA. V lost 5 bases and J lost 10, with 17 bases in between. This clonotype was observed many times. Its antigen is still unknown. The clonotype was recovered from a boy aged 2 to 9 with acute myeloid leukemia, due to receive a stem cell transplant. The sample here was PBMCs, taken before TCRalphabeta/CD19-depleted stem cell transplant. This chain connects TRBV29-1 to TRBJ1-1; weak D call: TRBD1 (5 bases). The CDR3 DNA is TGCAGCGTTCCCACGGGGGGTCAGGGAGCTTTCTTT. Protein product: CSVPTGGQGAFF. Based on the CDR3 plus reference TRBV29-1 and TRBJ1-1, the full variable domain is SAVISQKPSRDICQRGTSLTIQCQVDSQVTMMFWYRQQPGQSLTLIATANQGSEATYESGFVIDKFPISRPNLTFSTLTVSNMSPEDSSIYLCSVPTGGQGAFFGQGTRLTVV.